The entry below describes one T cell receptor (beta chain). Antigen: not known. The data belong to a study of cytomegalovirus exposure and HLA in healthy donors. Study-wide context: Sequencing of roughly 180 million T cells in an earlier analysis found about 120 million unique TCR beta sequences.

The length of the CDR3 is 13 residues. The germline CDR1 and CDR2 sequences are WNHNN and SYGVQD (reference sequence). Study-wide findings and caveats: HLA alleles showed associations with around 15,000 TCR beta sequences in a later analysis, at a 0.05 false discovery rate. Most of the TCR beta V segments (in an earlier analysis) were productive either about 87% or about 30% of the time. The dataset shows that most TCR sequences were rare, while some public TCRs occurred in many donors.

Primers: 60 Vbeta forward and 13 Jbeta reverse. The protocol was immunoSEQ multiplex PCR, while the TCRdb copy is restricted to in-frame clones and leaves out a portion. In the table there are around 120,000 clones, 77% of which are singletons. Sequencing was carried out using PBMCs. The chain couples TRBV10-1 to TRBJ2-5, with D perhaps TRBD1 (6 bases). The tail of the sequence fits TRBJ2-7 better, so the J call may be wrong. The sequence was obtained from a human donor in good health. CDR3 residues: CASSTGLGNEQYF. The CDR3 DNA is TGCGCCAGCAGTACAGGGTTGGGGAACGAGCAGTACTTC.